This is a list of T cell receptor beta chains from one sample in a study of molecular identifiers for immune sequencing clone quantification. Using its own MiXCR run on the PCR reads, TCRdb lists one record per CDR3 protein. The sample includes approximately 90,000 distinct CDR3 sequences, around 24% of them seen just once. The sequenced sample was naive CD8+ T cells from blood, with Jurkat cell RNA spiked in. Receptor source: a human donor in good health. Some libraries in this study had Jurkat cell RNA spiked in. The CDR3 runs from the conserved cysteine through the conserved F or W. A D gene is named only where the DNA matches it firmly. A row's size may be missing; if present it is once, few, many or a size class.

clone_size: .
d_call: TRBD1
j_call: TRBJ2-1
v_call: TRBV4-3
cdr3_aa: CASSRLGTGAKNEQFF
cdr3_nt: TGCGCCAGCAGCCGATTGGGGACAGGGGCGAAAAATGAGCAGTTCTTC

clone_size: many
d_call: TRBD2
j_call: TRBJ2-1
v_call: TRBV6-2/TRBV6-3
cdr3_aa: CATLTRGAPGEQFF
cdr3_nt: TGTGCCACCCTCACGCGGGGGGCGCCCGGTGAGCAGTTCTTC

clone_size: many
d_call: .
j_call: TRBJ2-4
v_call: TRBV9
cdr3_aa: CASSLAGGSQNIQYF
cdr3_nt: TGTGCCAGCAGCTTAGCCGGAGGTTCCCAAAACATTCAGTACTTC

clone_size: few
d_call: TRBD2
j_call: TRBJ2-7
v_call: TRBV11-2
cdr3_aa: CASRFGGSYEQYF
cdr3_nt: TGTGCCAGCAGATTCGGGGGGTCCTACGAGCAGTACTTC

clone_size: many
d_call: .
j_call: TRBJ2-7
v_call: TRBV6-5
cdr3_aa: CASSYSFTYEQYF
cdr3_nt: TGTGCCAGCAGTTACTCCTTTACCTACGAGCAGTACTTC

clone_size: many
d_call: .
j_call: TRBJ2-7
v_call: TRBV12-3/TRBV12-4
cdr3_aa: CASSLSPGYEQYF
cdr3_nt: TGTGCCAGCAGTTTAAGTCCCGGCTACGAGCAGTACTTC

clone_size: many
d_call: .
j_call: TRBJ2-7
v_call: TRBV14
cdr3_aa: CASSQDHYYEQYF
cdr3_nt: TGTGCCAGCAGCCAAGATCACTACTACGAGCAGTACTTC

clone_size: .
d_call: TRBD1
j_call: TRBJ2-4
v_call: TRBV7-2
cdr3_aa: CASGSDRTRAKNIQYF
cdr3_nt: TGTGCCAGCGGCTCGGACAGGACGCGGGCCAAAAACATTCAGTACTTC

clone_size: many
d_call: .
j_call: TRBJ2-6
v_call: TRBV25-1
cdr3_aa: CASRSSSGANVLTF
cdr3_nt: TGTGCCAGCAGGAGTAGCTCTGGGGCCAACGTCCTGACTTTC

clone_size: many
d_call: .
j_call: TRBJ2-7
v_call: TRBV7-9
cdr3_aa: CASSVGVYEQYF
cdr3_nt: TGTGCCAGCAGCGTCGGGGTTTACGAGCAGTACTTC

clone_size: .
d_call: TRBD2
j_call: TRBJ2-5
v_call: TRBV5-1
cdr3_aa: CASSPTSGRAWGETQYF
cdr3_nt: TGCGCCAGCAGCCCGACTAGCGGGAGGGCCTGGGGAGAGACCCAGTACTTC

clone_size: .
d_call: .
j_call: TRBJ1-1
v_call: TRBV4-3
cdr3_aa: CASSAGRVRGTEAFF
cdr3_nt: TGCGCCAGCAGCGCCGGAAGGGTCCGGGGGACTGAAGCTTTCTTT

clone_size: many
d_call: TRBD1
j_call: TRBJ2-7
v_call: TRBV4-1
cdr3_aa: CASSQFGQGTYEQYF
cdr3_nt: TGCGCCAGCAGCCAATTCGGACAGGGCACCTACGAGCAGTACTTC

clone_size: many
d_call: .
j_call: TRBJ2-2
v_call: TRBV13
cdr3_aa: CASSPEEPDANTGELFF
cdr3_nt: TGTGCCAGCAGCCCCGAGGAACCCGACGCGAACACCGGGGAGCTGTTTTTT

clone_size: many
d_call: TRBD2
j_call: TRBJ2-7
v_call: TRBV2
cdr3_aa: CASSEVPGGGPYEQYF
cdr3_nt: TGTGCCAGCAGTGAAGTTCCCGGCGGGGGTCCGTACGAGCAGTACTTC

clone_size: few
d_call: .
j_call: TRBJ2-2
v_call: TRBV7-6
cdr3_aa: CASSPWGGELFF
cdr3_nt: TGTGCCAGCAGTCCCTGGGGCGGGGAGCTGTTTTTT

clone_size: many
d_call: TRBD2
j_call: TRBJ2-3
v_call: TRBV28
cdr3_aa: CASSPPGLAGLSDTQYF
cdr3_nt: TGTGCCAGCAGCCCCCCGGGGCTAGCGGGACTCTCAGATACGCAGTATTTT